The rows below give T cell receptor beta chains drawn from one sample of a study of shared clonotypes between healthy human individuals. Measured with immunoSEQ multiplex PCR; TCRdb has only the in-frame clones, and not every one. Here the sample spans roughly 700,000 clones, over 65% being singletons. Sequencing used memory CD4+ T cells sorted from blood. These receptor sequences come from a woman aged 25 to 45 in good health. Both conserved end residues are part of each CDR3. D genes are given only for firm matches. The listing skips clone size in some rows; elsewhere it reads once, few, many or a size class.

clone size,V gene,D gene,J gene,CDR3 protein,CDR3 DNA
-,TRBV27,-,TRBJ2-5,CATGSQGETQYF,TGTGCCACCGGATCTCAAGGGGAGACCCAGTACTTC
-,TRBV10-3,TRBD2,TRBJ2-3,CAISVGGGTDTQYF,TGTGCCATCAGTGTGGGAGGGGGCACAGATACGCAGTATTTT
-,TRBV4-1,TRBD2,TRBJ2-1,CASSHSLAGVSYNEQFF,TGCGCCAGCAGCCATAGCCTAGCGGGAGTATCTTACAATGAGCAGTTCTTC
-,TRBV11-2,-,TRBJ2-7,CASSLYRVGVSFEQYF,TGTGCCAGCAGCTTATATCGGGTCGGGGTTTCATTCGAGCAGTACTTC
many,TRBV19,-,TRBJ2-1,CASSPHRSGSTYNEQFF,TGTGCCAGTAGTCCCCACAGGAGCGGGTCTACCTACAATGAGCAGTTCTTC
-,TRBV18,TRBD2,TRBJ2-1,CASSPWGGENNEQFF,TGTGCCAGCTCACCGTGGGGAGGGGAAAACAATGAGCAGTTCTTC
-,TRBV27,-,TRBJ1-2,CASSPGENYGYTF,TGTGCCAGCAGTCCAGGTGAAAACTATGGCTACACCTTC
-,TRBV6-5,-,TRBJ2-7,CASSYVSNPYEQYF,TGTGCCAGCAGTTACGTATCGAACCCCTACGAGCAGTACTTC
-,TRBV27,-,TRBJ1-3,CASSPKHTGLGNTIYF,TGTGCCAGCAGTCCCAAACATACAGGGCTTGGAAACACCATATATTTT
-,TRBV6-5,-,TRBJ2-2,CASSYDRSDTGELFF,TGTGCCAGCAGTTACGACAGGAGCGACACCGGGGAGCTGTTTTTT
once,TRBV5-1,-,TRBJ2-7,CASGQQDSYEQYF,TGCGCCAGCGGACAACAGGACTCCTACGAGCAGTACTTC
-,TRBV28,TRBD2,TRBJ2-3,CASRPTGTSGYTQYF,TGTGCCAGCAGACCCACCGGGACTAGCGGGTATACGCAGTATTTT
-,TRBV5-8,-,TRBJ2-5,CASSLYEKQETQYF,TGTGCCAGCAGCTTGTACGAGAAACAAGAGACCCAGTACTTC
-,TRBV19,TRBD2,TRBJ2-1,CASKLAGGPGVYTEQFF,TGTGCCAGCAAACTAGCGGGAGGGCCTGGGGTTTACACTGAGCAGTTCTTC
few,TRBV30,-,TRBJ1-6,CAWVRDVGNSPLHF,TGTGCCTGGGTCCGGGACGTGGGTAATTCACCCCTCCACTTT
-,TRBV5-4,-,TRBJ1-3,CASSTGGGNTIYF,TGTGCCAGCAGTACTGGCGGTGGAAACACCATATATTTT
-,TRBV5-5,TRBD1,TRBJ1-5,CASSLGDRAFNQPQHF,TGTGCCAGCAGCTTGGGCGACAGGGCTTTCAATCAGCCCCAGCATTTT
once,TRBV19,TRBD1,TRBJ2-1,CASSMNRGLVEQFF,TGTGCCAGTAGTATGAACAGGGGGTTGGTGGAGCAGTTCTTC
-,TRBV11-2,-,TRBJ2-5,CASSLGAETQYF,TGTGCCAGCAGCTTAGGGGCAGAGACCCAGTACTTC
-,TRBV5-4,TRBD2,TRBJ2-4,CASSLGGTSLGLLKNIQYF,TGTGCCAGCAGCTTGGGGGGGACTAGCTTGGGCTTACTCAAAAACATTCAGTACTTC
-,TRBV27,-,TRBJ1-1,CASSSRVSEAFF,TGTGCCAGCAGTTCCAGGGTGTCTGAAGCTTTCTTT
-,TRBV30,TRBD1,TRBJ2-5,CAWQTGAGLETQYF,TGTGCCTGGCAGACAGGGGCTGGGCTAGAGACCCAGTACTTC
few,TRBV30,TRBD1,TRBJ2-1,CAWSAGQDNEQFF,TGTGCCTGGAGTGCCGGACAGGACAATGAGCAGTTCTTC
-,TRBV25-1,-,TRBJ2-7,CASSELKRASAYEQYF,TGTGCCAGCAGTGAATTAAAACGGGCGTCCGCCTACGAGCAGTACTTC
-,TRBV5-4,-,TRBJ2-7,CASSLTGATDEQYF,TGTGCCAGCAGCTTGACGGGAGCTACAGACGAGCAGTACTTC
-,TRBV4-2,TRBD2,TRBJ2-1,CASGGSSYNEQFF,TGTGCCAGCGGCGGGAGCTCCTACAATGAGCAGTTCTTC
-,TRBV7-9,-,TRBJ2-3,CASSLGSGPVIADTQYF,TGTGCCAGCAGCTTAGGCTCCGGGCCAGTTATTGCAGATACGCAGTATTTT
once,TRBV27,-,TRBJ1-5,CASSPGVNRGLLPNSNQPQHF,TGTGCCAGCAGTCCGGGAGTAAATCGGGGCTTGCTTCCCAATAGCAATCAGCCCCAGCATTTT
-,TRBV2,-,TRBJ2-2,CASSFPNTGELFF,TGTGCCAGCAGTTTTCCGAACACCGGGGAGCTGTTTTTT
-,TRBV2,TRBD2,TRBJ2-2,CASSAPGTSGRAGELFF,TGTGCCAGCAGCGCTCCCGGGACTAGCGGGAGGGCCGGGGAGCTGTTTTTT
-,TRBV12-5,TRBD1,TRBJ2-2,CASALGPKTGEVTGELFF,TGTGCTAGTGCCCTGGGGCCCAAGACAGGGGAGGTCACCGGGGAGCTGTTTTTT
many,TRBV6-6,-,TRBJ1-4,CASSSSRGKLFF,TGTGCCAGCAGTTCCTCGAGGGGGAAACTGTTTTTT
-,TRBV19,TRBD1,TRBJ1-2,CASSRRGTGPDYGYTF,TGTGCCAGTAGCAGACGCGGGACAGGGCCCGACTATGGCTACACCTTC
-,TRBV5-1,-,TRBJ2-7,CASSPPPDFSEQYF,TGCGCCAGCAGCCCCCCGCCTGACTTTTCCGAGCAGTACTTC
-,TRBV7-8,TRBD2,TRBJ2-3,CASSSGTRASTDTQYF,TGTGCCAGCAGCTCCGGGACTAGGGCGAGCACAGATACGCAGTATTTT
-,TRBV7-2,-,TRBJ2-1,CASRPTSLTTHNEQFF,TGTGCCAGCAGGCCTACTAGCCTAACCACTCACAATGAGCAGTTCTTC
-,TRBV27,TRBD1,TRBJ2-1,CASSFLDRAGEQFF,TGTGCCAGCAGTTTCCTCGACAGGGCCGGTGAGCAGTTCTTC
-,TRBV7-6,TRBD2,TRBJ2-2,CASRAGGPSTGELFF,TGTGCCAGCAGGGCGGGAGGGCCGAGTACCGGGGAGCTGTTTTTT
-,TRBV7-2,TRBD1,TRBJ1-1,CASSRRAEGAGEAFF,TGTGCCAGCAGCCGGCGGGCGGAGGGGGCTGGTGAAGCTTTCTTT
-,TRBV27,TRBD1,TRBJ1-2,CASSETGASYGYTF,TGTGCCAGCAGCGAGACAGGGGCTAGCTATGGCTACACCTTC